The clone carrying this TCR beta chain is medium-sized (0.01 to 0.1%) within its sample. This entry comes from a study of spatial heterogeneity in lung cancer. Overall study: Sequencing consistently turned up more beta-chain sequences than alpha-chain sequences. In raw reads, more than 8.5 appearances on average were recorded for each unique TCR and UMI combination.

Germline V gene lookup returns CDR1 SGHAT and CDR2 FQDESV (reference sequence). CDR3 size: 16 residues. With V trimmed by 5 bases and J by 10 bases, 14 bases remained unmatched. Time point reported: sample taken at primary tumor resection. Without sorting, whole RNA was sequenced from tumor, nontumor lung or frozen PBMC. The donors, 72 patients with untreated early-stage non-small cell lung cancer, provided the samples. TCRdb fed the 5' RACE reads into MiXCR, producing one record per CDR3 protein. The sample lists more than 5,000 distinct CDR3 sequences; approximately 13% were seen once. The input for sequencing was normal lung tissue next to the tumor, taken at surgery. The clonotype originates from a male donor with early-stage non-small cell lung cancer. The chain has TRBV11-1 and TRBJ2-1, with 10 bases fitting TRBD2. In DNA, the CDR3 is TGTGCCAGCAGCCCTGCAGCGGGGGGGGCACCCCTCGAGCAGTTCTTC. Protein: CASSPAAGGAPLEQFF.